The entry below describes one T cell receptor beta chain. This sample is drawn from a study of shared T cell receptors in the human thymus. Losses at the gene ends were 1 base for V and 5 bases for J; bases not matched to a gene: 19. The CDR3 extends over 19 amino acids. Per the germline V gene, CDR1 is SQVTM and CDR2 is ANQGSEA. Clones were read by immunoSEQ multiplex PCR, and TCRdb kept only the in-frame ones, dropping some. The sample records hundreds of thousands of clones, roughly 90% being singletons. The sample was also linked to a second study, of human thymus T cells. From that report: The sample donors, healthy Finnish infants, were having corrective surgery for congenital heart defects. Related work found strong thymic repertoire overlap between unrelated individuals.

The sequenced sample consisted of thymocytes. The receptor was derived from a boy less than two years old with a congenital heart defect. The chain joins TRBV29-1 to TRBJ2-2, with TRBD1 matching over 7 bases. The CDR3 protein is CSVEVRGIRGSDSTGELFF. CDR3 bases: TGCAGCGTTGAAGTAAGAGGAATCAGGGGGTCAGATTCGACCGGGGAGCTGTTTTTT.